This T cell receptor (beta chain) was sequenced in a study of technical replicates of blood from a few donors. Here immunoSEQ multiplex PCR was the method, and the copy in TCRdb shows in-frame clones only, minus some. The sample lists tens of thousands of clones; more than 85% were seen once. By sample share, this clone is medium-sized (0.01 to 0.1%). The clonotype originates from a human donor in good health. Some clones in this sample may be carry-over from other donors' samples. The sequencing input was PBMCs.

The CDR3 nucleotides are TGTGCCAGCAGTGGAGGACAGGGAGGGGGCAGTGAGCAGTTCTTC. This gives the protein CASSGGQGGGSEQFF. The rearrangement joins TRBV6-4 to TRBJ2-1, with D possibly matching TRBD1 (8 bases). Germline V gene data show CDR1 as MRHNA and CDR2 as SNTAGT. Trimming removed 4 bases from V and 9 bases from J, with 19 bases in between. This CDR3 has 15 residues.